Listed below are T cell receptor beta chains from one sample, sequenced in a study of OX40 agonist ivuxolimab in advanced cancers. Measured with immunoSEQ multiplex PCR; TCRdb has only the in-frame clones, and not every one. The data hold over 55,000 clones, with 65% to 85% observed a single time. Sequenced here: CD4+ or CD8+ T cells sorted from blood, sampled in a trial of the OX40 agonist ivuxolimab. The origin of the receptors is an adult with an advanced solid tumor such as melanoma, head and neck, liver or kidney cancer. CDR3s include the opening cysteine and the closing phenylalanine or tryptophan. A D gene is named only where the DNA matches it firmly. Size is omitted from some rows. Given values are once, few, many or a class for expanded clones.

TRBV6-1,-,-,TRBJ2-1,TGTGCCAGCAGTGCAGGGGGGCGGGGCTCCTACAATGAGCAGTTCTTC,CASSAGGRGSYNEQFF
TRBV7-2,-,-,TRBJ1-3,TGTGCCAGCAGCCCAAGCTCCGGAAACACCATATATTTT,CASSPSSGNTIYF
TRBV19,-,TRBD1,TRBJ1-1,TGTGCCAGTAGTATCCAGGGGGTGAGTACTGAAGCTTTCTTT,CASSIQGVSTEAFF
TRBV5-1,-,TRBD2,TRBJ2-1,TGCGCCAGCAGCTGGAGCGGGGGGGCTAACAATGAGCAGTTCTTC,CASSWSGGANNEQFF
TRBV4-2,-,-,TRBJ2-5,TGTGCCAGCAGCCAAGAATTCCAGGGGGGCAATAACCAAGAGACCCAGTACTTC,CASSQEFQGGNNQETQYF
TRBV18,-,-,TRBJ2-5,TGTGCCAGCTCACCTCAGTCGAGAGCCCGGGAGACCCAGTACTTC,CASSPQSRARETQYF
TRBV29-1,-,-,TRBJ2-1,TGCAGCGTTGGAGGTCCGATGATTACAGGACAGTTCTTC,CSVGGPMITGQFF
TRBV7-2,once,-,TRBJ2-1,TGTGCCAGCAGCTTAACAGGGAGCTCCTACAATGAGCAGTTCTTC,CASSLTGSSYNEQFF
TRBV7-3,-,-,TRBJ2-2,TGTGCCAGCAGCTTAACTCCGTTCAGCTCCGGGGAGCTGTTTTTT,CASSLTPFSSGELFF
TRBV4-2,-,-,TRBJ2-3,TGTGCCAGCAGCCAGGGGGACTCGGCAGATACGCAGTATTTT,CASSQGDSADTQYF